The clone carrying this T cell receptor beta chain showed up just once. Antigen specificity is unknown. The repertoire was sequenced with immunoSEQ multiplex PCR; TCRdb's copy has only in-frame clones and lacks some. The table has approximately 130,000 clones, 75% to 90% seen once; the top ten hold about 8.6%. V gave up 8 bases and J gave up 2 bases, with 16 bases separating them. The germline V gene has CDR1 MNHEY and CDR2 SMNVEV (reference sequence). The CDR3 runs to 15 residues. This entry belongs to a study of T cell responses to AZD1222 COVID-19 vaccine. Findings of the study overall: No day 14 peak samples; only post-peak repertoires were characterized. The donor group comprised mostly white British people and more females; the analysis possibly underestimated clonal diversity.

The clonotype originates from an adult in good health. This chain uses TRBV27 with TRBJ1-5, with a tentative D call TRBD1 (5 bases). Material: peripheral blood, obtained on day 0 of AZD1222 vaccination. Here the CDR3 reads CASSGGVYGNQPQHF. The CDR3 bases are TGTGCCAGCTCCGGGGGGGTGTACGGCAATCAGCCCCAGCATTTT.